The rows below give T cell receptor beta chains drawn from one sample of a study of T cells expressing NK-cell markers. One entry per CDR3 protein, without DNA, is what TCRdb gives after re-calling the 5' RACE reads. Found here are about 550,000 distinct CDR3 sequences; the top ten clones hold around 3.3%. Sequenced input: blood T cells: a sorted CD56 or NKG2C T cell subset, CD4+ or CD8+ T cells, or bulk PBMC T cells (not recorded which). Receptors were obtained from a man aged 18-30 years in good health. The CDR3 runs from the conserved cysteine through the conserved F or W.

>16|TRBV3-1|TRBJ2-5
CASSQGARTYQETQYF
>16|TRBV5-1|TRBJ2-1
CASSSLAGGLGNEQFF
>15|TRBV4-3|TRBJ1-1
CASSQVQGVGTEAFF
>14|TRBV13|TRBJ2-7
CASSLQGSSGEQYF
>16|TRBV11-2|TRBJ2-1
CASSFLSSGMYNEQFF
>13|TRBV11-2|TRBJ2-5
CASSFGAQETQYF
>16|TRBV12-3/TRBV12-4|TRBJ2-1
CASRGSSQGRGGEQFF
>14|TRBV5-1|TRBJ2-5
CASSGTSGMETQYF
>18|TRBV3-1|TRBJ1-1
CASSQLPPETVENTEAFF
>15|TRBV3-1|TRBJ2-2
CASSQGGTSGWELFF
>13|TRBV6-6|TRBJ2-7
CASIFSRGYEQYF
>15|TRBV12-3/TRBV12-4|TRBJ2-2
CASSKRTRGTGELFF
>16|TRBV11-2|TRBJ1-2
CASSSPRKGRRDGYTF
>14|TRBV12-5|TRBJ2-3
CASGHWSRTDTQYF
>15|TRBV7-6|TRBJ2-1
CASSLVAGEYNEQFF
>14|TRBV2|TRBJ1-1
CASGYSTGNTEAFF
>15|TRBV6-5|TRBJ2-5
CASSYSGQGGETQYF
>17|TRBV9|TRBJ2-7
CASSVGEGVLATREQYF
>13|TRBV7-9|TRBJ1-1
CASSGPGVTEAFF
>13|TRBV6-6|TRBJ1-3
CASIVGSGNTIYF
>14|TRBV6-5|TRBJ2-1
CASTGLLPYNEQFF
>12|TRBV19|TRBJ2-2
CASRKLGGELFF
>15|TRBV7-3|TRBJ2-2
CASSRGSGYTGELFF
>16|TRBV28|TRBJ2-5
CASRPGHTGGQETQYF